This T cell receptor (beta chain) was captured in a study of T-cell memory formation after mild COVID-19. Regarding this clonotype: What it binds is not known.

CDR3 length: 13 amino acids. Trimming cost V 6 bases and J 3 bases, with 11 bases left between them. Per germline, CDR1 ENHRY and CDR2 SYGVKD. The study, taken as a whole, reports: Cross-reactive memory apparently joined, as some responding clones appeared in pre-infection memory. Among clones contracting day 15 to 85, CD4/CD8 was balanced, whereas later expanders leaned CD4+.

The TCR alpha and TCR beta cDNA libraries, bearing sample barcodes and UMIs, were generated by 5'RACE using constant-segment primers. TCRdb called the 5' RACE reads again in MiXCR, with one record for every CDR3 protein. Here the sample spans some 100,000 distinct CDR3 sequences, roughly 11% being singletons. V and J are TRBV10-3 and TRBJ1-2; a possible D gene is TRBD1 (6 bases). The sequenced sample was PBMCs or a T cell subset sorted from them (not recorded which). This receptor was taken from a man aged 18 to 30 who had mild COVID-19 (a few samples of this study predate the infection). Cell type and time point are not known. CDR3 loop: CAIRTDSHYGYTF. In nucleotides, the CDR3 is TGTGCCATCAGGACGGACAGCCACTATGGCTACACCTTC.